These 22 T cell receptor beta chains originate from one sample sequenced in a study of blood T cell repertoires in COVID-19. The repertoire was sequenced with immunoSEQ multiplex PCR; TCRdb's copy has only in-frame clones and lacks some. Of more than 300,000 clones in the sample, approximately 89% were seen once. Sequences were obtained from PBMCs or T cells enriched from blood (not recorded which). Every receptor here comes from a woman between 25 and 40 years old who had recovered from COVID-19.

The chain recombines TRBV18 with TRBJ1-5; D is uncertain. Trimming took 3 bases from V and 6 from J, leaving 12 bases between them. CDR3 length equals 14 residues. Germline V gene sequence: CDR1 KGHSH, CDR2 LQKENI. The CDR3 DNA sequence: TGTGCCAGCTCACCCTACAGTGTTGGTCAGCCCCAGCATTTT. This translates into CASSPYSVGQPQHF.

With regard to this clone: Other nucleotide sequences from this sample produce the same CDR3. CDR3 DNA sequence: TGTGCCAGCAGTTCCGGGGCTAACTATGGCTACACCTTC. This encodes CASSSGANYGYTF. V usage is TRBV28 and J usage is TRBJ1-2; D ambiguous. The CDR3 sequence is 13 residues long. Germline V gene lookup returns CDR1 MDHEN and CDR2 SYDVKM. Trimming shortened V by 4 bases and J by 0 bases, and 6 bases separated the two germline ends.

CDR3 nucleotide sequence: TGTGCCAGCTCACCGAGGCGGAACAATCAGCCCCAGCATTTT. Amino acids: CASSPRRNNQPQHF. The genes are TRBV18 and TRBJ1-5; D gene ambiguous. Trimming took off 3 bases at V and 3 bases at J, with 9 bases between the two ends. This CDR3 is built from 14 residues. Germline values: CDR1 KGHSH, CDR2 LQKENI. The full variable domain, completed using reference TRBV18 and TRBJ1-5, is NAGVMQNPRHLVRRRGQEARLRCSPMKGHSHVYWYRQLPEEGLKFMVYLQKENIIDESGMPKERFSAEFPKEGPSILRIQQVVRGDSAAYFCASSPRRNNQPQHFGDGTRLSIL.

This clone has a single count. The genes are TRBV6-1 and TRBJ1-6; 8 bases map to TRBD1. Germline CDR1 reads MNHNS; CDR2 reads SASEGT. V gave up 4 bases and J gave up 9 bases; unmatched junction bases: 8. This CDR3 contains 15 residues. CDR3 DNA sequence: TGTGCCAGCAGTGCAGCCAGGGGGCTTCTTTCACCCCTCCACTTT. Its translation is CASSAARGLLSPLHF.

The chain carries TRBV10-3 and TRBJ1-2; no definite D call. The germline gives CDR1 ENHRY, CDR2 SYGVKD. This CDR3 has 16 residues. V dropped 5 bases and J dropped 0 bases, with 16 bases sitting between them. The CDR3 here is CAISPLSAQANYGYTF. Here the CDR3 DNA reads TGTGCCATCAGTCCGCTTAGCGCCCAGGCTAACTATGGCTACACCTTC.

The chain is built from TRBV6-5 and TRBJ1-5; tentative D call: TRBD1 (5 bases). Germline-derived CDR1 and CDR2 are MNHEY and SVGAGI. This CDR3 has 15 amino acids. Trimming removed 6 bases at V and 0 bases at J, with 12 bases between. CDR3 loop: CASSDSYDSNQPQHF. In DNA, the CDR3 is TGTGCCAGCAGCGACAGCTACGATAGCAATCAGCCCCAGCATTTT.

The chain recombines TRBV10-2 with TRBJ1-1, with a possible D match to TRBD1 (5 bases). From germline, CDR1 is WSHSY and CDR2 SAAADI. Trimming left V 2 bases short and J 4 bases short, with 11 bases between. This CDR3 is 14 amino acids long. The DNA of the CDR3 is TGCGCCAGCAGTGAGCAGGGTGGATCCACTGAAGCTTTCTTT. Translated, it gives CASSEQGGSTEAFF.

The J gene is TRBJ2-7, the V gene TRBV7-2; 7 bases line up with TRBD1. Germline values: CDR1 SGHTA, CDR2 FQGNSA. V lost 1 base, J lost 3 bases, and 3 bases stayed unmatched. There are 14 residues in the CDR3. CDR3 nucleotides: TGTGCCAGCAGCTTAGATGGGACAGTCTACGAGCAGTACTTC. This codes for CASSLDGTVYEQYF.

V is TRBV29-1 and J is TRBJ2-7; tentatively, D is TRBD1 (6 bases). V was clipped by 7 bases and J by 1 base, with 14 bases between them. The CDR3 has 13 amino acids. CDR1 SQVTM and CDR2 ANQGSEA come from the germline V gene. Written as DNA, the CDR3 is TGCAGCGCCGCTGACAGGATTTCCTACGAGCAGTACTTC. It is translated as CSAADRISYEQYF.

The CDR3 nucleotides are TGCAGTGCTAGTGCAGGGACAGACAATCCAAGCTCTGGGGCCAACGTCCTGACTTTC. It encodes CSASAGTDNPSSGANVLTF. The chain employs TRBV20-1 and TRBJ2-6, with TRBD1 matching 7 bases. There are 19 residues in the CDR3. Germline CDR1 reads DFQATT; CDR2 reads SNEGSKA (reference sequence). Germline trimming cut 3 bases from V and 0 bases from J; bases unmatched to any gene: 14.

This rearrangement joins TRBV19 to TRBJ1-2, with no clear D. Germline values: CDR1 LNHDA, CDR2 SQIVND (reference sequence). The CDR3 is made up of 15 amino acids. The germline V and J ends were trimmed by 0 bases and 6 bases, with 14 bases remaining between them. CDR3 in amino acids: CASSIDQREFNGYTF. The CDR3 coding sequence is TGTGCCAGTAGTATAGATCAGAGGGAATTTAATGGCTACACCTTC. The full variable domain, rest sourced from reference TRBV19 and TRBJ1-2, is DGGITQSPKYLFRKEGQNVTLSCEQNLNHDAMYWYRQDPGQGLRLIYYSQIVNDFQKGDIAEGYSVSREKKESFPLTVTSAQKNPTAFYLCASSIDQREFNGYTFGSGTRLTVV.

The gene calls are TRBV6-2 or TRBV6-3 and TRBJ2-7, with a possible D match to TRBD2 (6 bases). There are 14 residues in the CDR3. V shed 0 bases and J shed 1 base, with 7 bases lying between them. The germline V gene encodes CDR1 MNHEY and CDR2 SVGEGT. As DNA, the CDR3 is TGTGCCAGCAGTTACTCCGGGAGTTCCTACGAGCAGTACTTC. It yields the protein CASSYSGSSYEQYF.

The chain has TRBV18 and TRBJ2-1; 10 positions match TRBD2. In germline, CDR1 is KGHSH, CDR2 LQKENI. This CDR3 has 19 amino acids. V lost 2 bases, J lost 4 bases, and 14 bases stayed unmatched. CDR3 in amino acids: CASSPFDLAGEAGYNEQFF. CDR3 bases: TGTGCCAGCTCACCATTCGATCTAGCGGGAGAGGCAGGGTACAATGAGCAGTTCTTC.

A word on this clone: A junction boundary mismatches the germline segment, possibly from a read error. This rearrangement joins TRBV19 to TRBJ2-7, with D perhaps TRBD2 (6 bases). This CDR3 has 14 residues. Germline V lookup: CDR1 LNHDA, CDR2 SQIVND (reference sequence). The DNA of the CDR3 is TGTGTCAGTAGTATTAGCGGTTCCACCTACGAGCAGTACTTC. As protein: CVSSISGSTYEQYF.

The chain combines TRBV30 with TRBJ1-2; a weak D match, TRBD1 (5 bases). From germline, CDR1 is GTSNPN and CDR2 SVGIG (reference sequence). Trimming took off 3 bases at V and 8 bases at J, with 22 bases between the two ends. The CDR3 runs 15 residues. CDR3 protein: CAWRLGLGQGGGYTF. The CDR3, as DNA: TGTGCCTGGAGATTAGGTCTGGGCCAGGGAGGGGGCTACACCTTC.

This sequence joins TRBV4-2 and TRBJ2-1; 7 bases are a match to TRBD1. The germline CDR1 and CDR2 sequences are LGHNA and YNFKEQ. Trimming removed 2 bases from V and 7 bases from J; junction bases left unmatched: 11. This CDR3 region has 16 residues. The CDR3, as DNA: TGTGCCAGCAGCCAACTTGAGACAGGGCCTAGGAATGAGCAGTTCTTC. Its translation: CASSQLETGPRNEQFF.

J is TRBJ1-5 and V is TRBV6-6; 7 bases align to TRBD1. J was trimmed by 12 bases and V by 5 bases; bases with no gene match: 4. Germline-derived CDR1 and CDR2 are MNHNY and SVGAGI (reference sequence). The CDR3 runs to 11 residues. The CDR3 DNA follows: TGTGCCAGCAGTAAGGACAGGAACCAGCATTTT. Translating it yields CASSKDRNQHF.

The chain employs TRBV28 and TRBJ1-6, with D possibly TRBD1 on 6 matching bases. With 6 bases removed from V and 8 bases from J, the gap between germline ends came to 17 bases. Looked up from germline, CDR1 is MDHEN and CDR2 is SYDVKM. This CDR3 has 15 residues. The CDR3 DNA reads as TGTGCCAGCAGACGACGACAGGTCGGCGATTCACCCCTCCACTTT. Protein sequence: CASRRRQVGDSPLHF.

The chain couples TRBV3-1 (or the pseudogene TRBV3-2) to TRBJ1-5; D is unresolved. CDR1 is LGHDT and CDR2 is YNNKEL in the germline V gene (reference sequence). Trimming took off 5 bases at V and 4 bases at J, with 9 bases between the two ends. The CDR3 has 13 residues. The CDR3 bases are TGTGCCAGCAGCTCCAACATAAATCAGCCCCAGCATTTT. Translated: CASSSNINQPQHF.

The rearrangement links TRBV18 to TRBJ1-2, with D perhaps TRBD1 (5 bases). The CDR3 runs to 13 residues. Germline-derived CDR1 and CDR2 are KGHSH and LQKENI. Trimming left V 1 base short and J 6 bases short, with 9 bases between. CDR3 sequence (DNA): TGTGCCAGCTCACCACAAGACAGTGATGGCTACACCTTC. The encoded protein is CASSPQDSDGYTF.

The rearrangement uses TRBV6-4 and TRBJ2-1; 7 bases map to TRBD2. The J segment lost 2 bases and the V segment lost 10 bases, leaving 8 bases of the junction unmatched. This CDR3 has 14 residues. The germline V gene has CDR1 MRHNA and CDR2 SNTAGT. The CDR3 bases are TGTGCCACTAGTACGGCGGGGGCCTACAATGAGCAGTTCTTC. This translates into CATSTAGAYNEQFF.

The genes are TRBV2 and TRBJ1-6, with a possible D match to TRBD1 (6 bases). The CDR3 extends over 15 amino acids. Germline V gene data show CDR1 as SNHLY and CDR2 as FYNNEI. The V gene lost 7 bases and the J gene lost 8 bases, with 18 bases spanning the gap. CDR3 sequence (DNA): TGTGCCAGCACTAGACTACAGGGTTGGGATTCACCCCTCCACTTT. Protein sequence: CASTRLQGWDSPLHF.